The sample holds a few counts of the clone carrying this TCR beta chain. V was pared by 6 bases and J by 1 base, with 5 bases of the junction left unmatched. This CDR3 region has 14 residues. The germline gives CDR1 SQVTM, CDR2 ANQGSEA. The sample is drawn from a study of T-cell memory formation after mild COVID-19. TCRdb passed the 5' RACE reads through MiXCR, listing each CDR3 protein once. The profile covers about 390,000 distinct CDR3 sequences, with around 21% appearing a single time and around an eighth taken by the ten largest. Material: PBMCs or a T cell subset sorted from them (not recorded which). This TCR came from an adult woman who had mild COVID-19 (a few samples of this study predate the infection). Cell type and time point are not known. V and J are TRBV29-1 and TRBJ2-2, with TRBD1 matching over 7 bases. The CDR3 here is CSVADRLNTGELFF. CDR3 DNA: TGCAGCGTCGCGGACAGGCTGAACACCGGGGAGCTGTTTTTT.